This T cell receptor (beta chain) stems from a study of T cell repertoires in cytomegalovirus infection. Overall study context: A matching HLA type, together with CMV infection, was signaled by public TCR beta signatures. Findings and caveats of the study: The ex vivo response was dominated by HLA-C-restricted CMV-specific TCR beta clonotypes. Carriers of CMV and the relevant HLA type were discriminated by public TCR beta frequency.

In this sample, this clonotype turned up a few times. The antigen remains undetermined. Deletions cut 5 bases from V and 4 bases from J, with 10 bases between. The CDR3 contains 13 residues. TCRdb recomputed calls from the reads with MiXCR, one row per CDR3 protein. This table has a few hundred thousand distinct CDR3 sequences, roughly 13% appearing once. The chain combines TRBV12-3 or TRBV12-4 with TRBJ2-3; possible D gene TRBD2, 6 bases. Sequencing was performed on PBMCs. This TCR was recovered from a human donor in good health (CMV status not recorded). Some clones in this sample may be carry-over from other donors' samples. CDR3 DNA sequence: TGTGCCAGCAGTGGGTCGGGGGCAGATACGCAGTATTTT. It translates to CASSGSGADTQYF.